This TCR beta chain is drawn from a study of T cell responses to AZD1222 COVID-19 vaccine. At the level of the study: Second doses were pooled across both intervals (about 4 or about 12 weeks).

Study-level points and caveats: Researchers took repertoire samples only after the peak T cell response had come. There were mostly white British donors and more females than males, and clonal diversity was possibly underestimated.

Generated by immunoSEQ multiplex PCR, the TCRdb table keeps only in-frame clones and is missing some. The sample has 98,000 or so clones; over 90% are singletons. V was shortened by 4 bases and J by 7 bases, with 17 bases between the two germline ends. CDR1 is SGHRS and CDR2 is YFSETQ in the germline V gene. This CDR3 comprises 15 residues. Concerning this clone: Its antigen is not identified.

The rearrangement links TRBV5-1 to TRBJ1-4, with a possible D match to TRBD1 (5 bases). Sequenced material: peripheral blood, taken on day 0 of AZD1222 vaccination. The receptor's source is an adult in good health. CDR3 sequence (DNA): TGCGCCAGCAGCCCCCCCGGGGCTGGGGGTGAAAAACTGTTTTTT. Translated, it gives CASSPPGAGGEKLFF.